This T cell receptor beta chain was sequenced during a study of a mutant IDH1 vaccine in newly diagnosed glioma. From germline, CDR1 is ENHRY and CDR2 SYGVKD. Trimming removed 6 bases at V and 7 bases at J, with 7 bases between. This CDR3 comprises 11 residues. Note on this clone: Its target is not known.

As to time point: week 47, end of study. The investigators gave 300 ug of mutant IDH1 20-mer peptide in each vaccine dose, together with topical imiquimod. Repertoires were generated with immunoSEQ multiplex PCR, while TCRdb's copy carries only in-frame clones and drops some. This sample has around 61,000 clones, with about 71% found just once. The TCR originated in a man aged 45-65 years with glioma. Here the sequenced sample was PBMCs, taken from a glioma patient whose treatment included an IDH1 peptide vaccine. The V call is TRBV10-3, the J call TRBJ2-1; no firm D call. Written as DNA, the CDR3 is TGTGCCATCAGGAGGTTGAATGAGCAGTTCTTC. Translated: CAIRRLNEQFF.